This is a list of T cell receptor beta chains from one sample in a study of blood T cell repertoires in COVID-19. Sequenced by immunoSEQ multiplex PCR; TCRdb stores in-frame clones only, minus some. The sample carries 24,000 or so clones, 80% to 90% recorded once. The sample comprised peripheral blood. These receptor sequences come from an elderly woman with acute or convalescent COVID-19. Both conserved end residues are part of each CDR3. The order of the fields is V gene, D gene, J gene, clone size, CDR3 DNA, CDR3 protein. D genes are given only for firm matches. The size field is filled for only some rows; it gives once, few, many or a size class.

V gene: TRBV10-2; D gene: -; J gene: TRBJ1-2; clone size: -; CDR3 DNA: TGCGCCAGCAGTGCGGGGAGGGGACGAGCTAACTATGGCTACACCTTC; CDR3 protein: CASSAGRGRANYGYTF
V gene: TRBV6-1; D gene: TRBD1; J gene: TRBJ1-5; clone size: -; CDR3 DNA: TGTGCCAGCAGTCATCATACAGGGGGCCATCAGCCCCAGCATTTT; CDR3 protein: CASSHHTGGHQPQHF
V gene: TRBV5-6; D gene: -; J gene: TRBJ1-5; clone size: -; CDR3 DNA: TGTGCCAGCACTTTTGGCAATCAGCCCCAGCATTTT; CDR3 protein: CASTFGNQPQHF
V gene: TRBV4-3; D gene: -; J gene: TRBJ1-5; clone size: -; CDR3 DNA: TGCGCCAGCAGCCAAGATTTTGGGGGCTCTCAGCCCCAGCATTTT; CDR3 protein: CASSQDFGGSQPQHF
V gene: TRBV6-5; D gene: TRBD1; J gene: TRBJ1-3; clone size: -; CDR3 DNA: TGTGCCAGCAGTTACCGACAGGGGGCTTATGGAAACACCATATATTTT; CDR3 protein: CASSYRQGAYGNTIYF
V gene: TRBV5-1; D gene: TRBD1; J gene: TRBJ1-6; clone size: -; CDR3 DNA: TGCGCCAGTCATTCAGGGACAGGGAGGGGTAATTCACCCCTCCACTTT; CDR3 protein: CASHSGTGRGNSPLHF
V gene: TRBV6-4; D gene: -; J gene: TRBJ2-7; clone size: -; CDR3 DNA: TGTGCCAGCCCTTTAGCGATGCAGTACTTC; CDR3 protein: CASPLAMQYF
V gene: TRBV2; D gene: TRBD2; J gene: TRBJ2-5; clone size: -; CDR3 DNA: TGTGCCAGCAGTGGGACTAGCGGGGTAGAGACCCAGTACTTC; CDR3 protein: CASSGTSGVETQYF
V gene: TRBV5-6; D gene: -; J gene: TRBJ1-6; clone size: -; CDR3 DNA: TGTGCCAGCAGCTTGGGGCTTTATAATTCACCCCTCCACTTT; CDR3 protein: CASSLGLYNSPLHF
V gene: TRBV27; D gene: TRBD2; J gene: TRBJ2-3; clone size: -; CDR3 DNA: TGTGCCAGCAGTTGGACGCTAGCGGGGGCCGGCACAGATACGCAGTATTTT; CDR3 protein: CASSWTLAGAGTDTQYF
V gene: TRBV18; D gene: TRBD1; J gene: TRBJ1-1; clone size: -; CDR3 DNA: TGTGCCAGCTCACCAACTCTAACAGGGGTTAACACTGAAGCTTTCTTT; CDR3 protein: CASSPTLTGVNTEAFF
V gene: TRBV5-1; D gene: -; J gene: TRBJ2-1; clone size: once; CDR3 DNA: TGCGCCAGCACCCGGACACCAGGAAACAATGAGCAGTTCTTC; CDR3 protein: CASTRTPGNNEQFF
V gene: TRBV3-1/TRBV3-2; D gene: -; J gene: TRBJ1-1; clone size: medium-sized; CDR3 DNA: TGTGCCAGCAGCCCCCGATCGGGGAGGACAAACACTGAAGCTTTCTTT; CDR3 protein: CASSPRSGRTNTEAFF
V gene: TRBV4-3; D gene: TRBD1; J gene: TRBJ1-1; clone size: -; CDR3 DNA: TGCGCCAGCAGCCAATACGGACAGGGGACTGAAGCTTTCTTT; CDR3 protein: CASSQYGQGTEAFF
V gene: TRBV4-1; D gene: -; J gene: TRBJ1-1; clone size: once; CDR3 DNA: TGCGCCAGCAGCCCTTCCAGGGGCAGGGCCAGGGACACTGAAGCTTTCTTT; CDR3 protein: CASSPSRGRARDTEAFF
V gene: TRBV5-8; D gene: -; J gene: TRBJ1-1; clone size: -; CDR3 DNA: TGTGCCAGCAGCTTGCGACTCGGCAATCTTAAAGCTTTCTTT; CDR3 protein: CASSLRLGNLKAFF
V gene: TRBV29-1; D gene: -; J gene: TRBJ2-2; clone size: -; CDR3 DNA: TGCAGCGTTGGGAGCGCGGGGAACACCGGGGAGCTGTTTTTT; CDR3 protein: CSVGSAGNTGELFF
V gene: TRBV5-6; D gene: -; J gene: TRBJ2-7; clone size: -; CDR3 DNA: TGTGCCAGCAGCTTAGGGCAGGGGCCTTTCGGCGAGCAGTACTTC; CDR3 protein: CASSLGQGPFGEQYF
V gene: TRBV5-5; D gene: -; J gene: TRBJ1-1; clone size: -; CDR3 DNA: TGTGCCAGCAGCTTGGAGGGCCGGGGCACTGAAGCTTTCTTT; CDR3 protein: CASSLEGRGTEAFF
V gene: TRBV11-2; D gene: TRBD1; J gene: TRBJ1-1; clone size: -; CDR3 DNA: TGTGCCAGCAGCTTAGGGACAGGGTACCTGAACACTGAAGCTTTCTTT; CDR3 protein: CASSLGTGYLNTEAFF
V gene: TRBV6-6; D gene: -; J gene: TRBJ1-1; clone size: -; CDR3 DNA: TGTGCCAGCAGTTACTCGATGACAGGAGGAGCTTTCTTT; CDR3 protein: CASSYSMTGGAFF
V gene: TRBV9; D gene: TRBD2; J gene: TRBJ2-2; clone size: -; CDR3 DNA: TGTGCCAGCAGCGTTGGACTAGCGGGGGGGAACACCGGGGAGCTGTTTTTT; CDR3 protein: CASSVGLAGGNTGELFF